A single sample is the source of the 26 T cell receptor beta chains below, sequenced in a study of T cell changes during pregnancy in multiple sclerosis. Only in-frame clones appear in the TCRdb table, and some are missing; sequencing was by immunoSEQ multiplex PCR. The repertoire has fewer than 60,000 clones, approximately 90% of them found once; the top ten carry roughly 3.5%. The sequences come from peripheral blood, collected after pregnancy. Receptors originate from a female donor in good health, enrolled as a control in a pregnancy study.

This chain uses TRBV6-1 with TRBJ2-7, with D perhaps matching TRBD2 (6 bases). The CDR3 is 14 residues long. Germline loops: CDR1 MNHNS, CDR2 SASEGT. V lost 8 bases, J lost 2 bases, and 16 bases lay in between. This CDR3 reads CASGSVGGAYEQYF. The CDR3 DNA follows: TGTGCCAGCGGGTCGGTTGGAGGGGCCTACGAGCAGTACTTC.

The CDR3 DNA reads TGTGCCAGCCGACTAGCCGAAACCTACGAGCAGTACTTC. Its translation: CASRLAETYEQYF. This sequence joins TRBV6-1 and TRBJ2-7; TRBD2 aligns across 7 bases. CDR3 length: 13 residues. V was pared by 8 bases and J by 2 bases, with 6 bases of the junction left unmatched. Germline CDR1 reads MNHNS; CDR2 reads SASEGT.

The chain links TRBV10-2 to TRBJ2-2; no clear D. The germline gives CDR1 WSHSY, CDR2 SAAADI. The V end lost 2 bases, the J end lost 3 bases, and 13 bases lay between the germline ends. This CDR3 contains 16 residues. The CDR3 region is CASSEGLEVDTGELFF. CDR3 bases: TGCGCCAGCAGTGAGGGTCTAGAGGTTGACACCGGGGAGCTGTTTTTT.

The chain combines TRBV19 with TRBJ2-7, with a weak D call TRBD1 (6 bases). The CDR3 is 15 residues long. Trimming cost V 3 bases and J 5 bases, with 17 bases left between them. The germline gives CDR1 LNHDA, CDR2 SQIVND (reference sequence). CDR3 nucleotide sequence: TGTGCCAGTAGTATCATAGGGGTTAAGGGGGACGAGCAGTACTTC. Translating it yields CASSIIGVKGDEQYF.

A few counts support this clone. The V gene is TRBV6-1, the J gene TRBJ1-5; 7 nucleotides match TRBD1. The length of the CDR3 is 14 residues. The germline CDR1 and CDR2 sequences are MNHNS and SASEGT. The junction had 3 bases not matched to a gene; V was cut back by 3 bases and J by 4 bases. The CDR3 here is CASSEGTENQPQHF. CDR3 bases: TGTGCCAGCAGTGAGGGGACAGAGAATCAGCCCCAGCATTTT.

The chain employs TRBV5-1 and TRBJ2-3, with 8 bases identical to TRBD1. V lost 1 base to trimming and J lost 0 bases; unmatched junction nucleotides: 13. CDR3 length: 19 amino acids. Per germline, CDR1 SGHRS and CDR2 YFSETQ. The DNA for the CDR3 is TGCGCCAGCAGCTTGATGTTTCAGGGGGCCGGTGCTAGCACAGATACGCAGTATTTT. Translated, it gives CASSLMFQGAGASTDTQYF.

The chain recombines TRBV2 with TRBJ2-3; 7 bases are shared with TRBD2. The CDR3 spans 13 residues. J gave up 5 bases and V 6 bases, and 5 bases lay outside the gene matches. The germline CDR1 and CDR2 sequences are SNHLY and FYNNEI. For the CDR3, the DNA is TGTGCCAGCAGGCGGGAGCGCGGAGATACGCAGTATTTT. Translating gives CASRRERGDTQYF.

The J gene is TRBJ1-3, the V gene TRBV13; D unclear. Germline V CDR1 and CDR2: PRHDT, FYEKMQ (reference sequence). CDR3 length: 15 amino acids. The V and J ends lost 5 bases and 0 bases respectively, with 11 bases between them. CDR3 coding DNA: TGTGCCAGCAGCCCCATGAGGGACTCTGGAAACACCATATATTTT. Its protein is CASSPMRDSGNTIYF.

The chain has TRBV6-1 and TRBJ2-5; possible D gene TRBD1, 6 bases. The germline V gene encodes CDR1 MNHNS and CDR2 SASEGT. V shed 2 bases and J shed 2 bases, with 9 bases lying between them. This CDR3 has 14 residues. CDR3 residues: CASSEFGQQETQYF. The CDR3 DNA sequence: TGTGCCAGCAGTGAATTTGGACAGCAAGAGACCCAGTACTTC.

The chain couples TRBV4-2 to TRBJ2-1; D gene ambiguous. Trimming pared 2 bases from V and 0 bases from J, leaving 8 bases between. The CDR3 spans 15 residues. Germline loops: CDR1 LGHNA, CDR2 YNFKEQ. The CDR3 loop is CASSQSFPSYNEQFF. The CDR3 coding sequence is TGTGCCAGCAGCCAAAGCTTCCCCTCCTACAATGAGCAGTTCTTC.

This chain joins TRBV9 and TRBJ2-1; possible D gene TRBD2, 6 bases. Germline CDR1 is SGDLS and CDR2 is YYNGEE. The CDR3 contains 14 residues. V dropped 3 bases and J dropped 6 bases, with 13 bases sitting between them. The CDR3 loop reads CASSAIQTSNEQFF. CDR3 bases: TGTGCCAGCAGCGCCATACAGACTAGCAATGAGCAGTTCTTC. The full variable domain, rest sourced from reference TRBV9 and TRBJ2-1, is DSGVTQTPKHLITATGQRVTLRCSPRSGDLSVYWYQQSLDQGLQFLIQYYNGEERAKGNILERFSAQQFPDLHSELNLSSLELGDSALYFCASSAIQTSNEQFFGPGTRLTVL.

This clone was observed a single time. The chain recombines TRBV11-3 with TRBJ2-2, with 9 positions matching TRBD1. V dropped 5 bases and J dropped 5; count of bases not matched to a gene: 3. In germline, CDR1 is SGHNT, CDR2 YENEEA. CDR3 size: 14 residues. CDR3 region: CASSPGTGTGELFF. CDR3 sequence (DNA): TGTGCCAGCAGCCCCGGGACAGGGACCGGGGAGCTGTTTTTT.

CDR3 amino acids: CASSSRTGLVGDTQYF. The DNA of the CDR3 is TGTGCCAGCAGCAGTCGGACTGGCTTGGTTGGAGATACGCAGTATTTT. V and J are TRBV7-6 and TRBJ2-3, with D possibly being TRBD2 (5 bases). V lost 5 bases and J 5 bases, leaving 20 bases between the germline ends. The CDR3 covers 16 residues. Germline assignment: CDR1 SGHVS and CDR2 FNYEAQ.

The rearrangement links TRBV7-3 to TRBJ2-3; 8 bases align to TRBD1. Germline-derived CDR1 and CDR2 are SGHTA and FQGTGA. The CDR3 has 16 residues. The J segment lost 2 bases and the V segment lost 2 bases, leaving 6 bases of the junction unmatched. CDR3: CASSLGGQGPTDTQYF. The CDR3 DNA sequence: TGTGCCAGCAGCTTAGGAGGACAGGGCCCCACAGATACGCAGTATTTT.

The genes are TRBV18 and TRBJ1-4; 7 nucleotides match TRBD1. The CDR3 covers 15 residues. Germline V gene lookup returns CDR1 KGHSH and CDR2 LQKENI. Trimming cost V 0 bases and J 5 bases; bases outside gene matches: 3. The DNA for the CDR3 is TGTGCCAGCTCACCACCGGGCAGGGGGAATGAAAAACTGTTTTTT. It specifies CASSPPGRGNEKLFF.

This chain uses TRBV18 with TRBJ2-5; TRBD2 aligns across 14 bases. Germline loops: CDR1 KGHSH, CDR2 LQKENI. This CDR3 is 18 amino acids long. The V segment lost 0 bases and the J segment 5 bases; nucleotides outside the gene matches: 8. The CDR3 loop reads CASSPPKGLAGAGETQYF. For the CDR3, the DNA is TGTGCCAGCTCACCACCGAAGGGACTAGCGGGGGCCGGCGAGACCCAGTACTTC.

The chain recombines TRBV7-2 with TRBJ1-1; D is uncertain. This CDR3 spans 13 amino acids. V lost 0 bases, J lost 2 bases, and 4 bases lay in between. Germline V gives CDR1 SGHTA, CDR2 FQGNSA. Here the CDR3 reads CASSLAYNTEAFF. The DNA of the CDR3 is TGTGCCAGCAGCTTAGCGTATAACACTGAAGCTTTCTTT.

The gene calls are TRBV7-9 and TRBJ1-1; 10 bases map to TRBD1. Germline assignment: CDR1 SEHNR and CDR2 FQNEAQ (reference sequence). This CDR3 spans 16 amino acids. With 4 bases clipped from V and 5 bases from J, the junction kept 10 bases outside the gene matches. The CDR3 spells CASSSSPGTGVTEAFF. In DNA, the CDR3 is TGTGCCAGCAGCTCCTCGCCCGGGACAGGGGTTACTGAAGCTTTCTTT.

This clone came up a few times. This chain joins TRBV9 and TRBJ1-2; TRBD1 might be the D (6 bases). The ends were cut back, 4 bases at V and 2 bases at J, with 12 bases in the middle. The CDR3 sequence is 14 residues long. The V gene's germline CDR1 is SGDLS and CDR2 YYNGEE. The CDR3 protein is CASSSEDSNYGYTF. For the CDR3, the DNA is TGTGCCAGCAGCTCTGAGGACAGCAACTATGGCTACACCTTC. The variable domain in full, completed from reference TRBV9 and TRBJ1-2, reads DSGVTQTPKHLITATGQRVTLRCSPRSGDLSVYWYQQSLDQGLQFLIQYYNGEERAKGNILERFSAQQFPDLHSELNLSSLELGDSALYFCASSSEDSNYGYTFGSGTRLTVV.

The J gene is TRBJ2-3, the V gene TRBV19, with D possibly matching TRBD2 (5 bases). From germline, CDR1 is LNHDA and CDR2 SQIVND (reference sequence). Trimming shortened V by 6 bases and J by 0 bases, and 7 bases separated the two germline ends. The CDR3 consists of 13 residues. CDR3 nucleotide sequence: TGTGCCAGTAGGGACTCTAGCACAGATACGCAGTATTTT. Its translation is CASRDSSTDTQYF.

This chain connects TRBV18 to TRBJ2-7; 12 bases align to TRBD2. J lost 1 base, V lost 2 bases, and 0 bases had no gene match. Per the germline V gene, CDR1 is KGHSH and CDR2 is LQKENI. CDR3 length equals 15 residues. CDR3 sequence (DNA): TGTGCCAGCTCACCAGGGACTAGCGGGTCCTACGAGCAGTACTTC. Encoded protein: CASSPGTSGSYEQYF. The full variable domain, its missing parts supplied by reference TRBV18 and TRBJ2-7, is NAGVMQNPRHLVRRRGQEARLRCSPMKGHSHVYWYRQLPEEGLKFMVYLQKENIIDESGMPKERFSAEFPKEGPSILRIQQVVRGDSAAYFCASSPGTSGSYEQYFGPGTRLTVT.

This clone has a single count. The V gene is TRBV9, the J gene TRBJ1-4; possible D gene TRBD1, 5 bases. Trimming took off 7 bases at V and 5 bases at J, with 9 bases between the two ends. This CDR3 is 12 amino acids long. Germline V gene sequence: CDR1 SGDLS, CDR2 YYNGEE. DNA of the CDR3: TGTGCCAGCCGACGGGGGAATGAAAAACTGTTTTTT. Residues: CASRRGNEKLFF.

The rearrangement uses TRBV27 and TRBJ1-2; 8 nucleotides align to TRBD1. Germline trimming cut 6 bases from V and 4 bases from J; bases unmatched to any gene: 7. This CDR3 region has 14 residues. The germline V gene encodes CDR1 MNHEY and CDR2 SMNVEV (reference sequence). CDR3 DNA sequence: TGTGCCAGCAGCACCTCAGGGGGCGCCTATGGCTACACCTTC. Amino acid sequence: CASSTSGGAYGYTF.

The chain is built from TRBV7-3 and TRBJ2-2; TRBD2 is a possible D gene (6 bases). The germline V and J ends were trimmed by 3 bases and 4 bases, with 18 bases remaining between them. The CDR3 is 17 residues long. Germline CDR1 reads SGHTA; CDR2 reads FQGTGA. Here the CDR3 reads CASSLVGGPGLTGELFF. Here the CDR3 DNA reads TGTGCCAGCAGCTTGGTCGGGGGACCAGGGCTCACCGGGGAGCTGTTTTTT. The full variable domain, rest sourced from reference TRBV7-3 and TRBJ2-2, is GAGVSQTPSNKVTEKGKYVELRCDPISGHTALYWYRQSLGQGPEFLIYFQGTGAADDSGLPNDRFFAVRPEGSVSTLKIQRTERGDSAVYLCASSLVGGPGLTGELFFGEGSRLTVL.

V and J are TRBV6-5 and TRBJ1-1; possibly TRBD1 for D (5 bases). Trimming pared 2 bases from V and 4 bases from J, leaving 14 bases between. The CDR3 covers 15 residues. Germline V CDR1 and CDR2: MNHEY, SVGAGI. The CDR3 here is CASSYDDGGTTEAFF. DNA of the CDR3: TGTGCCAGCAGTTACGACGACGGGGGGACCACTGAAGCTTTCTTT.

This rearrangement joins TRBV7-2 to TRBJ1-5; TRBD1 is a possible D gene (5 bases). Trimming took off 5 bases at V and 4 bases at J, with 9 bases between the two ends. The CDR3 covers 13 residues. In germline, CDR1 is SGHTA, CDR2 FQGNSA. The chain's CDR3 is CASSLRVNQPQHF. CDR3 nucleotides: TGTGCCAGCAGCCTCAGGGTTAATCAGCCCCAGCATTTT.